The 25 T cell receptor beta chains below all came from one sample that was sequenced in a study of vaccination effects on CD4 cells after COVID-19. Antigens for these TCRs are unknown. Method: immunoSEQ multiplex PCR; TCRdb's copy keeps in-frame clones and lacks some. Here the sample spans tens of thousands of clones, less than 85% being singletons. Expansion of antigen-specific CD4+ T cells with viral peptide pools was carried out by the ViraFEST assay before sequencing. Researchers isolated CD4+ T cells once 9 to 11 days of culture had elapsed. A PCR test confirmed that the person had SARS-CoV-2 infection between March and December 2020. This material consisted of CD4+ T cells from PBMCs cultured with a peptide pool, taken before COVID-19 vaccination. The source of these receptors is a human donor who had a prior SARS-CoV-2 infection.

The V and J genes are TRBV18 and TRBJ1-2; TRBD1 aligns across 8 bases. J lost 8 bases, V lost 4 bases, and 9 bases had no gene match. The CDR3 runs to 14 residues. Germline V lookup: CDR1 KGHSH, CDR2 LQKENI. The CDR3: CASSLQDRVEGYTF. The CDR3 bases are TGTGCCAGCTCACTACAGGACAGGGTAGAAGGCTACACCTTC.

The rearrangement uses TRBV3-1 (or the pseudogene TRBV3-2) and TRBJ2-5, with 7 bases lining up with TRBD2. V was clipped by 3 bases and J by 1 base; unmatched bases: 5. The germline gives CDR1 LGHDT, CDR2 YNNKEL (reference sequence). CDR3 size: 15 residues. In nucleotides, the CDR3 is TGTGCCAGCAGCCAGAGACTAGCCGGCCAAGAGACCCAGTACTTC. It yields the protein CASSQRLAGQETQYF.

The chain employs TRBV5-4 and TRBJ2-1; 9 positions agree with TRBD2. CDR3 length equals 16 residues. Trimming removed 0 bases from V and 4 bases from J; junction bases left unmatched: 5. CDR1 and CDR2 (germline): SGHNT, YYREEE (reference sequence). In DNA, the CDR3 is TGTGCCAGCAGCTTGGATGGCGCGGGGGGGTACAATGAGCAGTTCTTC. This codes for CASSLDGAGGYNEQFF.

Only a few counts were recorded for this clone. The chain carries TRBV30 and TRBJ2-4; unclear D gene. The germline V gene has CDR1 GTSNPN and CDR2 SVGIG (reference sequence). The germline V and J ends were trimmed by 4 bases and 0 bases, with 10 bases remaining between them. The CDR3 runs 14 residues. The CDR3 nucleotides are TGTGCCTGGAAGGAGAACCTAGCCAAAAACATTCAGTACTTC. Its protein is CAWKENLAKNIQYF.

The chain has TRBV5-1 and TRBJ2-6; 13 positions match TRBD2. This CDR3 region has 18 residues. V lost 4 bases to trimming and J lost 1 base; unmatched junction nucleotides: 5. Germline lookup yields CDR1 SGHRS and CDR2 YFSETQ. The CDR3 region has the DNA TGCGCCAGCAGCACCCGGGGACTAGCGGGGTCTGGGGCCAACGTCCTGACTTTC. Translating gives CASSTRGLAGSGANVLTF.

V gene TRBV30 combines with J gene TRBJ1-2; D perhaps matches TRBD1 (5 bases). The V and J ends lost 0 bases and 6 bases respectively, with 14 bases between them. The CDR3 is made up of 14 amino acids. Germline V lookup: CDR1 GTSNPN, CDR2 SVGIG (reference sequence). The CDR3, as DNA: TGTGCCTGGAGTGTACAGGAATTGAAAAATGGCTACACCTTC. Protein product: CAWSVQELKNGYTF.

The gene calls are TRBV3-1 (or the pseudogene TRBV3-2) and TRBJ2-7; D uncertain. Germline CDR1 LGHDT, CDR2 YNNKEL (reference sequence). Trimming pared 0 bases from V and 9 bases from J, leaving 12 bases between. This CDR3 is built from 13 residues. CDR3 amino acids: CASSQELGNRQYF. The CDR3 DNA is TGTGCCAGCAGCCAAGAGTTGGGTAACCGGCAGTACTTC.

This clone was counted a few times. The chain combines TRBV5-4 with TRBJ2-7; D possibly corresponds to TRBD1 (5 bases). Germline CDR1 is SGHNT and CDR2 is YYREEE (reference sequence). The CDR3 has 13 residues. Trimming pared 1 base from V and 5 bases from J, leaving 10 bases between. In nucleotides, the CDR3 is TGTGCCAGCAGCTTGAGGGGTTCTAACGAGCAGTACTTC. It yields the protein CASSLRGSNEQYF. Variable domain in full (rest from reference TRBV5-4 and TRBJ2-7): ETGVTQSPTHLIKTRGQQVTLRCSSQSGHNTVSWYQQALGQGPQFIFQYYREEENGRGNFPPRFSGLQFPNYSSELNVNALELDDSALYLCASSLRGSNEQYFGPGTRLTVT.

The V and J genes are TRBV2 and TRBJ2-3; TRBD2 aligns across 7 bases. Germline CDR1 and CDR2: SNHLY and FYNNEI. V gave up 2 bases and J gave up 0 bases; unmatched junction bases: 8. CDR3 length: 17 amino acids. CDR3 protein: CASSENWSAGSTDTQYF. In DNA, the CDR3 is TGTGCCAGCAGTGAAAATTGGTCAGCGGGAAGCACAGATACGCAGTATTTT.

This chain connects TRBV4-3 to TRBJ1-5; the D is unclear. The CDR3 has 14 residues. Looked up from germline, CDR1 is LGHNA and CDR2 is YSLEER. V was pared by 0 bases and J by 1 base, with 4 bases between. This CDR3 reads CASSQDPSNQPQHF. The CDR3 bases are TGCGCCAGCAGCCAAGATCCGAGCAATCAGCCCCAGCATTTT.

The rearrangement joins TRBV7-6 to TRBJ1-5, with a possible D match to TRBD1 (5 bases). Per the germline V gene, CDR1 is SGHVS and CDR2 is FNYEAQ. The CDR3 extends over 16 amino acids. Deletions cut 1 base from V and 2 bases from J, with 12 bases between. CDR3 sequence reads: CASSLGQGLGNQPQHF. DNA of the CDR3: TGTGCCAGCAGCTTAGGTCAGGGTCTGGGCAATCAGCCCCAGCATTTT. Based on the CDR3 plus reference TRBV7-6 and TRBJ1-5, the full variable domain is GAGVSQSPRYKVTKRGQDVALRCDPISGHVSLYWYRQALGQGPEFLTYFNYEAQQDKSGLPNDRFSAERPEGSISTLTIQRTEQRDSAMYRCASSLGQGLGNQPQHFGDGTRLSIL.

The chain is built from TRBV7-2 and TRBJ2-3; 7 bases agree with TRBD2. V shed 4 bases, J shed 6 bases, and the junction held 10 bases outside the gene matches. Germline-derived CDR1 and CDR2 are SGHTA and FQGNSA. The CDR3 has 15 residues. The CDR3 coding sequence is TGTGCCAGCAGCTCACTACTGACTAGCAGGGATACGCAGTATTTT. This encodes CASSSLLTSRDTQYF.

The rearrangement joins TRBV5-6 to TRBJ1-4, with 9 bases matching TRBD1. V lost 4 bases to trimming and J lost 6 bases; unmatched junction nucleotides: 13. CDR3 length: 17 residues. Germline-derived CDR1 and CDR2 are SGHDT and YYEEEE. This CDR3 reads CASSRTNKTGGDEKLFF. The DNA for the CDR3 is TGTGCCAGCAGCCGAACAAACAAGACAGGGGGAGATGAAAAACTGTTTTTT. The full variable domain, completed using reference TRBV5-6 and TRBJ1-4, is DAGVTQSPTHLIKTRGQQVTLRCSPKSGHDTVSWYQQALGQGPQFIFQYYEEEERQRGNFPDRFSGHQFPNYSSELNVNALLLGDSALYLCASSRTNKTGGDEKLFFGSGTQLSVL.

This clone showed up just a few times. The V and J genes are TRBV19 and TRBJ2-5; D gene unclear. V dropped 1 base and J dropped 5 bases, with 8 bases sitting between them. CDR3 size: 13 residues. Germline lookup yields CDR1 LNHDA and CDR2 SQIVND (reference sequence). The CDR3: CASSIGSGETQYF. CDR3 nucleotides: TGTGCCAGTAGTATAGGTAGTGGTGAGACCCAGTACTTC.

The CDR3 is CASSLGVVASGELFF. CDR3 DNA: TGCGCCAGCAGCTTGGGGGTAGTGGCGAGCGGGGAGCTGTTTTTT. The chain uses TRBV5-1 and TRBJ2-2; D remains ambiguous. V lost 0 bases, J lost 7 bases, and 13 bases lay in between. The CDR3 has 15 amino acids. The V gene's germline CDR1 is SGHRS and CDR2 YFSETQ.

This chain uses TRBV19 with TRBJ2-5; TRBD2 might be the D (8 bases). Germline V CDR1 and CDR2: LNHDA, SQIVND (reference sequence). Trimming removed 3 bases from V and 2 bases from J, with 22 bases in between. CDR3 length equals 18 residues. The DNA for the CDR3 is TGTGCCAGTAGTATTCTTGGCGGGAGGTACAGGGGACAAGAGACCCAGTACTTC. Translating it yields CASSILGGRYRGQETQYF.

The chain couples TRBV4-2 to TRBJ2-1, with D tentatively TRBD2 (6 bases). The CDR3 spans 15 residues. Germline lookup yields CDR1 LGHNA and CDR2 YNFKEQ. Trimming cost V 2 bases and J 4 bases, with 12 bases left between them. The CDR3 loop reads CASSQWVGGYNEQFF. In DNA form, the CDR3 reads TGTGCCAGCAGCCAATGGGTGGGGGGATACAATGAGCAGTTCTTC.

The chain combines TRBV5-6 with TRBJ2-7; weak D call: TRBD2 (6 bases). V lost 4 bases to trimming and J lost 3 bases, with 11 bases between them. This CDR3 region has 13 residues. Germline values: CDR1 SGHDT, CDR2 YYEEEE. DNA for the CDR3: TGTGCCAGCAGCCCGGAGGGGATCTACGAGCAGTACTTC. Translated: CASSPEGIYEQYF.

The chain combines TRBV11-1 with TRBJ2-4, with D maybe TRBD1 (5 bases). This CDR3 is built from 16 residues. Germline lookup yields CDR1 SGHAT and CDR2 FQDESV (reference sequence). Trimming cost V 5 bases and J 1 base, with 15 bases left between them. The CDR3 region is CASSPRQIGAKNIQYF. Written as DNA, the CDR3 is TGTGCCAGCAGCCCCCGACAGATCGGGGCCAAAAACATTCAGTACTTC. Looking up the rest from reference TRBV11-1 and TRBJ2-4 gives the full variable domain: EAEVAQSPRYKITEKSQAVAFWCDPISGHATLYWYRQILGQGPELLVQFQDESVVDDSQLPKDRFSAERLKGVDSTLKIQPAELGDSAMYLCASSPRQIGAKNIQYFGAGTRLSVL.

This rearrangement joins TRBV5-1 to TRBJ2-1; 9 nucleotides agree with TRBD1. Trimming removed 1 base from V and 6 bases from J; junction bases left unmatched: 2. The CDR3 extends over 14 amino acids. The germline V gene has CDR1 SGHRS and CDR2 YFSETQ. The chain's CDR3 is CASSLRTGVNEQFF. CDR3 DNA: TGCGCCAGCAGCTTGAGGACAGGGGTCAATGAGCAGTTCTTC.

The chain combines TRBV6-1 with TRBJ2-3; tentative D call: TRBD2 (6 bases). The CDR3 totals 14 residues. CDR1 MNHNS and CDR2 SASEGT come from the germline V gene. V gave up 2 bases and J gave up 1 base, with 7 bases separating them. The CDR3 here is CASSEQRGTDTQYF. CDR3 in DNA: TGTGCCAGCAGTGAACAGCGGGGCACAGATACGCAGTATTTT.

The chain joins TRBV4-3 to TRBJ2-5; possible D gene TRBD2, 6 bases. The CDR3 runs 14 residues. The germline V and J ends were trimmed by 1 base and 3 bases, with 9 bases remaining between them. From germline, CDR1 is LGHNA and CDR2 YSLEER. The CDR3 loop is CASSQVRGKETQYF. The CDR3 region has the DNA TGCGCCAGCAGCCAAGTACGCGGGAAAGAGACCCAGTACTTC.

This clone was recorded a few times. The chain couples TRBV9 to TRBJ1-3; D may be TRBD1 (5 bases). The length of the CDR3 is 17 residues. The germline V gene encodes CDR1 SGDLS and CDR2 YYNGEE. V shed 0 bases and J shed 0 bases, with 13 bases lying between them. The CDR3, as DNA: TGTGCCAGCAGCGTAGCTGTGACAGAGTCCTCTGGAAACACCATATATTTT. The encoded protein is CASSVAVTESSGNTIYF. Drawing the rest from reference TRBV9 and TRBJ1-3, the complete variable domain is DSGVTQTPKHLITATGQRVTLRCSPRSGDLSVYWYQQSLDQGLQFLIQYYNGEERAKGNILERFSAQQFPDLHSELNLSSLELGDSALYFCASSVAVTESSGNTIYFGEGSWLTVV.

The chain joins TRBV11-1 to TRBJ2-7; D gene uncertain. Germline lookup yields CDR1 SGHAT and CDR2 FQDESV (reference sequence). The CDR3 consists of 15 residues. Trimming removed 1 base at V and 0 bases at J, with 10 bases between. The CDR3 DNA reads TGTGCCAGCAGCTTAGGAAGAGCCTCCTCCTACGAGCAGTACTTC. Translated, it gives CASSLGRASSYEQYF.

The chain combines TRBV5-4 with TRBJ2-1, with 15 bases matching TRBD2. CDR1 and CDR2 from the germline V gene are SGHNT and YYREEE (reference sequence). CDR3 length: 15 residues. J gave up 10 bases and V 4 bases, and 6 bases lay outside the gene matches. The CDR3 here is CASSEGLAGGREQFF. In DNA, the CDR3 is TGTGCCAGCAGCGAGGGACTAGCGGGAGGACGCGAGCAGTTCTTC.